A selection of T cell receptor beta chains follows, all from one sample in a study of blood T cells in healthy people across ages. TCRdb reprocessed the 5' RACE reads with MiXCR, giving one entry per CDR3 protein. The table records about 780,000 distinct CDR3 sequences, about 46% of them present only once. What was sequenced was blood. The receptors shown here come from a man older than 75 in good health. Both conserved end residues are part of each CDR3. D genes are given only for firm matches. Clone size is given for some rows only: seen once, a few or many times, or a class if the clone is expanded.

J	V	D	size	CDR3	DNA
TRBJ2-7	TRBV7-9	.	.	CASSLVGGPASEQYF	TGTGCCAGCAGCTTAGTCGGAGGGCCCGCGAGCGAGCAGTACTTC
TRBJ2-7	TRBV30	.	.	CAWSTPYEQYF	TGTGCCTGGAGTACCCCCTACGAGCAGTACTTC
TRBJ2-1	TRBV9	TRBD2	.	CASSGAPTSGPYNEQFF	TGTGCCAGCAGCGGGGCCCCTACTAGCGGCCCCTACAATGAGCAGTTCTTC
TRBJ2-5	TRBV9	TRBD1	.	CASSGGTVQETQYF	TGTGCCAGCAGCGGAGGGACAGTCCAAGAGACCCAGTACTTC
TRBJ2-5	TRBV29-1	.	many	CSVEDEGLGKETQYF	TGCAGCGTTGAAGACGAGGGGTTAGGGAAAGAGACCCAGTACTTC
TRBJ2-5	TRBV9	TRBD2	.	CASSVAATSGIETQYF	TGTGCCAGCAGCGTAGCGGCGACTAGCGGGATAGAGACCCAGTACTTC
TRBJ2-1	TRBV28	.	.	CATRLPPGIYNEQFF	TGTGCCACAAGACTCCCACCCGGGATCTACAATGAGCAGTTCTTC
TRBJ2-1	TRBV11-2	.	.	CASSLDLGNEQFF	TGTGCCAGCAGCTTAGATTTGGGCAATGAGCAGTTCTTC
TRBJ2-7	TRBV12-3/TRBV12-4	.	.	CASSLAMDGNSYNEQYF	TGTGCCAGCAGTTTAGCGATGGACGGCAACTCCTACAATGAGCAGTACTTC
TRBJ2-7	TRBV6-1	.	.	CAGTRGYEQYF	TGTGCCGGGACACGGGGATACGAGCAGTACTTC
TRBJ1-1	TRBV11-3	.	few	CASSLGGAKNTEAFF	TGTGCCAGCAGCTTAGGTGGTGCTAAGAACACTGAAGCTTTCTTT